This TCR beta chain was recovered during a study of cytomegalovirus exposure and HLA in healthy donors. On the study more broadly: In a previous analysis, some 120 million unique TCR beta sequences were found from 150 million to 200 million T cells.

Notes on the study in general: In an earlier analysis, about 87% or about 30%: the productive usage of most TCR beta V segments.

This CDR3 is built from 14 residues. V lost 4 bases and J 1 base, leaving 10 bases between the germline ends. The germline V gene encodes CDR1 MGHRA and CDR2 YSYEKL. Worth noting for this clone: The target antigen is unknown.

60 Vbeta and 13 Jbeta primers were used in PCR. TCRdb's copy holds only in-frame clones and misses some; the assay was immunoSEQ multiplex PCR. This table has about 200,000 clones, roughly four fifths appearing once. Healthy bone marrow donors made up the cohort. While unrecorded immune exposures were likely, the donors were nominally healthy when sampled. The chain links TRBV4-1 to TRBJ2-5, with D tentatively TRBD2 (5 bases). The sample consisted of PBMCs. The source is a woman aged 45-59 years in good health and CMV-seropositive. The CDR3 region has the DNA TGCGCCAGCAGCCCAGCGGACCCCCAAGAGACCCAGTACTTC. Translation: CASSPADPQETQYF.